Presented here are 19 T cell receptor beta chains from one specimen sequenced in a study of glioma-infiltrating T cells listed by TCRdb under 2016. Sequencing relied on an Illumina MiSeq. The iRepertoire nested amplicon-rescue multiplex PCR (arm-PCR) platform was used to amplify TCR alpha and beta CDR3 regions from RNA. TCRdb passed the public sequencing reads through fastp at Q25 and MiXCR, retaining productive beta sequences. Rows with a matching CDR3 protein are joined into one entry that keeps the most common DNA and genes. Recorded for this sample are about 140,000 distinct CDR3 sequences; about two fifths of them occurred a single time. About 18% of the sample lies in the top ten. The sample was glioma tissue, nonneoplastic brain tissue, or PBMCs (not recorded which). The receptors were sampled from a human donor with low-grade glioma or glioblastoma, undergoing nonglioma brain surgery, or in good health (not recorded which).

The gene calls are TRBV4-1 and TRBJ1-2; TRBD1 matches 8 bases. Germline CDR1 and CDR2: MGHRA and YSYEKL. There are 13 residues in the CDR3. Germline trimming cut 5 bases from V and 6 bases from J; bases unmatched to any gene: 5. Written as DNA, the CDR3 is TGCGCCAGCAGCGGACAGGGTATGGATGGCTACACCTTC. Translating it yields CASSGQGMDGYTF.

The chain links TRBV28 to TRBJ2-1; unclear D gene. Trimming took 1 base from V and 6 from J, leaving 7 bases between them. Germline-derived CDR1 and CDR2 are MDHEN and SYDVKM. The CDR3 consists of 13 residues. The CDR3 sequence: CASSLSTPNEQFF. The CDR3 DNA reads TGTGCCAGCAGTTTATCGACTCCCAATGAGCAGTTCTTC.

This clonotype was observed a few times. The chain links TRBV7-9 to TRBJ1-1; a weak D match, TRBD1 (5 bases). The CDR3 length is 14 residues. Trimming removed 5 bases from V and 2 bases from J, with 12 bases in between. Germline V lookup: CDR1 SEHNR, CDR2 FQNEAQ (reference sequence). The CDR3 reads CASSRGLINTEAFF. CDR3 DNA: TGTGCCAGCAGCCGGGGACTGATAAACACTGAAGCTTTCTTT.

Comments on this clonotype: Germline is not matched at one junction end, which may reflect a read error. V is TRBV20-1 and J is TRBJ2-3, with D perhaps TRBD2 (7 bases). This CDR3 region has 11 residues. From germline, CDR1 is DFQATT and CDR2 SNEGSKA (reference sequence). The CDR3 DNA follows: TGCAGCGGGGGGCCCACAGATATGCAGTATTTT. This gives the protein CSGGPTDMQYF.

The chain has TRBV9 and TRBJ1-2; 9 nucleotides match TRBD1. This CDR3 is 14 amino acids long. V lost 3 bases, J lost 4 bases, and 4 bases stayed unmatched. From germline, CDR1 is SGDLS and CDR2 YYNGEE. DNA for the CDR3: TGTGCCAGCAGCGGGGGACAGGGTTTCTATGGCTACACCTTC. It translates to CASSGGQGFYGYTF.

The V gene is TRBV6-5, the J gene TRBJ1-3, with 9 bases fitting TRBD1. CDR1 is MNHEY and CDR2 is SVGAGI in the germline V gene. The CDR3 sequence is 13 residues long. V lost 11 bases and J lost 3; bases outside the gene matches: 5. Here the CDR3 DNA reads TGTGCCTCCGGGACAGGGTTTGGAAACACCATATATTTT. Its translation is CASGTGFGNTIYF.

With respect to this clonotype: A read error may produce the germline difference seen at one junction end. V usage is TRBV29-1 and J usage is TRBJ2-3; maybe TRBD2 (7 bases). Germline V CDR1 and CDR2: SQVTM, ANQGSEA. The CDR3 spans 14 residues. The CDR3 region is CRVEGGDLTDTQYF. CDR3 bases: TGCAGAGTTGAAGGGGGGGACTTAACAGATACGCAGTATTTT.

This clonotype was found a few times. The CDR3 here is CASCPLNTGELFF. The CDR3 nucleotides are TGTGCCAGCTGCCCACTGAACACCGGGGAGCTGTTTTTT. V usage is TRBV7-2 and J usage is TRBJ2-2; D remains unclear. Germline V lookup: CDR1 SGHTA, CDR2 FQGNSA. V was shortened by 8 bases and J by 1 base, with 8 bases between the two germline ends. The CDR3 contains 13 residues.

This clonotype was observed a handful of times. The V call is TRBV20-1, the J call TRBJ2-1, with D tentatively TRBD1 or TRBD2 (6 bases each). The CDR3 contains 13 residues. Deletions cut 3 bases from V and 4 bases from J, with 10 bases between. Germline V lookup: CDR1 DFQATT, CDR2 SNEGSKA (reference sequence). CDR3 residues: CSASGGRYNEQFF. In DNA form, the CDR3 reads TGCAGTGCTAGCGGGGGCCGATACAATGAGCAGTTCTTC.

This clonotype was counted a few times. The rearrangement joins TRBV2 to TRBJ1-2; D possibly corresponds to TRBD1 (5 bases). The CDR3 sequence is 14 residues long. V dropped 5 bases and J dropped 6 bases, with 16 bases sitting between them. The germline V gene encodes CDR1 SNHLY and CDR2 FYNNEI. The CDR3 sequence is CASSNQPPRDGYTF. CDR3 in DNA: TGTGCCAGCAGTAACCAGCCTCCCAGGGATGGCTACACCTTC.

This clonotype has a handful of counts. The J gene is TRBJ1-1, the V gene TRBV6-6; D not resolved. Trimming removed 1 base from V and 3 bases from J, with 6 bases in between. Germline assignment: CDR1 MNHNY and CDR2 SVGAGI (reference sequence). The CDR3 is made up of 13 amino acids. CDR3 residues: CASSYLRDTEAFF. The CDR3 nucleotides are TGTGCCAGCAGTTACTTGCGGGACACTGAAGCTTTCTTT.

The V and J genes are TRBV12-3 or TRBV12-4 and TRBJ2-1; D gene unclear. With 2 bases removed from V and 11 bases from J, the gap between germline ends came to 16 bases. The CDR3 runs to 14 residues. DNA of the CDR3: TGTGCCAGCAGTTTACCAGGAACCTCCAGGAAGCAGTTCTTC. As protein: CASSLPGTSRKQFF.

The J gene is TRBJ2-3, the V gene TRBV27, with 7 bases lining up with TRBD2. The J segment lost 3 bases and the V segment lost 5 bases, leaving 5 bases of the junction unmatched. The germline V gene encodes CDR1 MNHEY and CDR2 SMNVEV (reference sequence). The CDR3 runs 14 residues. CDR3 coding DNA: TGTGCCAGCAGTAGATCGGGGGGAACAGATACGCAGTATTTT. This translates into CASSRSGGTDTQYF.

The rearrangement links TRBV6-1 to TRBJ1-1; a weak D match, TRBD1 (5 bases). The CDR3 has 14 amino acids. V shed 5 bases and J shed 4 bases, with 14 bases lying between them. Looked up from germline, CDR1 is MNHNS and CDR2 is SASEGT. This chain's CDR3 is CASSSRVIGTEAFF. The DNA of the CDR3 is TGTGCCAGCAGTTCCAGGGTTATCGGCACTGAAGCTTTCTTT.

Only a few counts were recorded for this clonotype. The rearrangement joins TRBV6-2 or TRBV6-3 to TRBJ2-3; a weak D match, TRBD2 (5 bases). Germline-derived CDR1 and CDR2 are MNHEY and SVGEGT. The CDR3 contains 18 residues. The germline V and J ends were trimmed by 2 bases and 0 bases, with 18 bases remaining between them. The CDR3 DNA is TGTGCCAGCAGTTACCCCAGCCGGGGTAGGCAAAGCACAGATACGCAGTATTTT. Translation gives CASSYPSRGRQSTDTQYF.

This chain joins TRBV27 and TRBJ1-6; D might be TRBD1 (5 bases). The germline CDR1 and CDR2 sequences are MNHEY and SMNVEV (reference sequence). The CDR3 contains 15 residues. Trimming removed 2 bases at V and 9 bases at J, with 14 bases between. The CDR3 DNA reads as TGTGCCAGCAGTTTACGGCCGGAGGGGACTTCACCCCTCCACTTT. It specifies CASSLRPEGTSPLHF.

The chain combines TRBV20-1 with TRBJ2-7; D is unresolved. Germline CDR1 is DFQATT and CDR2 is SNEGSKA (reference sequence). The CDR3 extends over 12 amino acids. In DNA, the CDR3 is TGCAGGCCGGCGGCTCCCTCCTACGAGCAGTACTTC. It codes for CRPAAPSYEQYF.

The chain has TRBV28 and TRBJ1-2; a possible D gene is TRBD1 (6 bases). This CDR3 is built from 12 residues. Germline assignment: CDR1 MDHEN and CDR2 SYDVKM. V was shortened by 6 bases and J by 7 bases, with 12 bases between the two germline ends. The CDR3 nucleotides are TGTGCCAGCAGCCCTGGACAGCCTGGCTACACCTTC. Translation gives CASSPGQPGYTF.

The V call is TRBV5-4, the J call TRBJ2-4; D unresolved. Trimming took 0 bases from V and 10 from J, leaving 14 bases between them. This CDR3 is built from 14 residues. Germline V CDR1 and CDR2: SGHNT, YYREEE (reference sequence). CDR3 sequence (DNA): TGTGCCAGCAGCTTGGACAGTTCAATTCCGATTCAGTACTTC. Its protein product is CASSLDSSIPIQYF.